This T cell receptor beta chain was found in a study of spatial heterogeneity in lung cancer. Study context: Sequencing was performed on follow-up PBMC samples when available, collected at a median of approximately 26 months after resection. More than nine raw reads, on average, carried each unique TCR and UMI combination.

Time point meaning: blood at routine non-recurrence follow-up after resection. No cells were sorted before sequencing. The whole RNA sequenced was extracted from tumor, nontumor lung or frozen PBMC. A single record per CDR3 protein comes from TCRdb applying MiXCR to the 5' RACE reads. The sample holds some 110,000 distinct CDR3 sequences, more than 9% seen once. Trimming removed 3 bases from V and 2 bases from J; junction bases left unmatched: 4. The germline CDR1 and CDR2 sequences are SGHTA and FQGNSA. This CDR3 is built from 15 residues. Material: PBMCs, obtained at follow-up. This sequence was found in a male donor with early-stage non-small cell lung cancer. This chain joins TRBV7-2 and TRBJ1-3; 7 bases fit TRBD1. CDR3 amino acids: CASSFRDSPGNTIYF. In nucleotides, the CDR3 is TGTGCCAGCAGCTTTAGGGACAGCCCTGGAAACACCATATATTTT.